The T cell receptor beta chain described here comes from a study of cytomegalovirus exposure and HLA in healthy donors. Primers for the PCR totalled 60 Vbeta and 13 Jbeta. Measured with immunoSEQ multiplex PCR; TCRdb has only the in-frame clones, and not every one. The data show about 110,000 clones, around three quarters seen once. As regards this clone: As yet, its antigen is unknown.

Trimming took 4 bases from V and 2 from J, leaving 10 bases between them. The CDR3 is 14 residues long. In germline, CDR1 is SGDLS, CDR2 YYNGEE. Study-wide results and limits: Overall, around 150 TCR beta chains were annotated as cytomegalovirus-associated.

The source material was PBMCs. This receptor was obtained from a boy aged 10-17 years in good health and CMV-seronegative. V is TRBV9 and J is TRBJ1-3, with D uncertain. The CDR3 sequence is CASSLRMAGNTIYF. CDR3 coding DNA: TGTGCCAGCAGCCTCAGAATGGCTGGAAACACCATATATTTT.